One and the same sample provided the 3 T cell receptor beta chains below, sequenced in a study of cytomegalovirus exposure and HLA in healthy donors. The protocol was immunoSEQ multiplex PCR, while the TCRdb copy is restricted to in-frame clones and leaves out a portion. The table records 120,000 to 150,000 clones, around 90% of them present only once. The sample comprised PBMCs. The source of these receptors is a man younger than 30 in good health and CMV-seropositive.

The V call is TRBV7-9, the J call TRBJ1-5; a possible D gene is TRBD1 (6 bases). CDR3 length equals 16 residues. V shed 6 bases and J shed 7 bases, with 22 bases lying between them. Looked up from germline, CDR1 is SEHNR and CDR2 is FQNEAQ (reference sequence). This chain's CDR3 is CASSYSLNRVKQPQHF. CDR3 nucleotide sequence: TGTGCCAGCAGTTATTCCCTAAACAGGGTTAAACAGCCCCAGCATTTT.

The chain combines TRBV15 with TRBJ1-1; TRBD1 is a possible D gene (5 bases). The CDR3 runs to 17 residues. Germline-derived CDR1 and CDR2 are LNHNV and YYDKDF (reference sequence). V gave up 4 bases and J gave up 1 base, with 19 bases separating them. CDR3 region: CATSMGGEGPQNTEAFF. The CDR3 coding sequence is TGTGCCACCAGCATGGGCGGGGAGGGACCCCAGAACACTGAAGCTTTCTTT.

The chain uses TRBV4-1 and TRBJ2-7; 7 bases map to TRBD1. This CDR3 region has 15 residues. The J segment lost 1 base and the V segment lost 4 bases, leaving 7 bases of the junction unmatched. CDR1 MGHRA and CDR2 YSYEKL come from the germline V gene. The CDR3 DNA follows: TGCGCCAGCAGCCCTGACAGGGAGATTTCCTACGAGCAGTACTTC. It encodes CASSPDREISYEQYF.